These T cell receptor beta chains were read from a single sample in a study of blood T cell repertoires in COVID-19. TCRdb's table, derived via immunoSEQ multiplex PCR, lists solely in-frame clones and lacks some. Of about 81,000 clones in the sample, over 70% were seen once. The sample taken for sequencing was peripheral blood. The receptors were gathered from a woman aged 45-65 years with acute or convalescent COVID-19. Both conserved end residues are trimmed from each CDR3. The order of the fields is D gene, V gene, J gene, CDR3 protein. D genes are given only for firm matches.

d_gene: -
v_gene: TRBV3-1/TRBV3-2
j_gene: TRBJ1-1
CDR3aa: ASSLARAAGAF

d_gene: -
v_gene: TRBV12-3/TRBV12-4
j_gene: TRBJ1-1
CDR3aa: ASSLDADTEAF

d_gene: -
v_gene: TRBV11-2
j_gene: TRBJ1-6
CDR3aa: ASSLGAGNNSPLH

d_gene: TRBD2
v_gene: TRBV2
j_gene: TRBJ2-1
CDR3aa: ASSGDSGGKYNEQF

d_gene: -
v_gene: TRBV7-2
j_gene: TRBJ1-2
CDR3aa: ASSLAGIDGYT

d_gene: TRBD1
v_gene: TRBV19
j_gene: TRBJ1-2
CDR3aa: ASRADRPNYGYT

d_gene: TRBD1
v_gene: TRBV29-1
j_gene: TRBJ2-3
CDR3aa: SVDSGTGGTDTQY

d_gene: TRBD1
v_gene: TRBV7-2
j_gene: TRBJ2-7
CDR3aa: ASSFDRASSYEQY

d_gene: TRBD1
v_gene: TRBV2
j_gene: TRBJ1-5
CDR3aa: ASGRDRHNQPQH

d_gene: TRBD1
v_gene: TRBV9
j_gene: TRBJ1-6
CDR3aa: ASSPRTGASNSPLH

d_gene: TRBD2
v_gene: TRBV7-9
j_gene: TRBJ2-1
CDR3aa: ASSSAVLRGGLTYNEQF

d_gene: TRBD2
v_gene: TRBV3-1/TRBV3-2
j_gene: TRBJ2-5
CDR3aa: ASLLAGGQETQY

d_gene: TRBD2
v_gene: TRBV28
j_gene: TRBJ2-3
CDR3aa: ASSLGASGGAQY

d_gene: -
v_gene: TRBV11-2
j_gene: TRBJ1-5
CDR3aa: ASSLDPGDNQPQH

d_gene: -
v_gene: TRBV18
j_gene: TRBJ1-4
CDR3aa: ASSPATDLNEKLF